Described below is a single TCR beta chain sequence and its context. The antigen remains undetermined. The table came from immunoSEQ multiplex PCR; TCRdb's copy has only in-frame clones and leaves some out. The sample consists of about 25,000 clones, around a quarter of them appearing once. The data are from a study of neoadjuvant anti-PD-1 for oral cavity cancer. Study outcomes and limitations: Only three patients per response group were TCR-analyzed; validation needed. Higher pretreatment Treg/Th17 ratios tracked higher pretreatment blood clonality.

CDR1 MDHEN and CDR2 SYDVKM come from the germline V gene. The CDR3 loop spans 19 amino acids. V lost 5 bases and J lost 1, with 23 bases in between. Time point described: after neoadjuvant nivolumab, at surgical resection. Patients had newly diagnosed, untreated stage II-IVA oral cavity squamous cell carcinoma. The origin of this receptor is a person between 40 and 79 years old with oral cavity squamous cell carcinoma. The J gene is TRBJ2-2, the V gene TRBV28, with D maybe TRBD2 (7 bases). The sample was tumor tissue, taken after nivolumab (anti-PD-1) treatment. Here the CDR3 reads CASSPTLGGGLMNTGELFF. Written as DNA, the CDR3 is TGTGCCAGCAGTCCCACCCTAGGGGGGGGACTTATGAACACCGGGGAGCTGTTTTTT.